This T cell receptor beta chain was obtained from a study of response to subunit inactivated influenza vaccine. Germline V CDR1 and CDR2: SGHRS, YFSETQ. The CDR3 is 14 residues long. V lost 0 bases, J lost 8 bases, and 9 bases lay in between. A remark on this clonotype: Its target is not known.

TCRdb reprocessed the RT-PCR reads with MiXCR, giving one entry per CDR3 protein. The sample has hundreds of thousands of distinct CDR3 sequences; 15% to 20% are singletons. Study-level points and caveats: There was a suggestion from the authors that each seasonal influenza vaccination recruits few new T cells.

J is TRBJ1-6 and V is TRBV5-1; no reliable D call. The TCR originated in a man in his fifties or sixties who received an inactivated influenza vaccine. This sample comprised CD4+ T cells sorted from PBMCs, obtained less than 30 months after vaccination. CDR3 in amino acids: CASSLDSSDSPLHF. The CDR3 DNA sequence: TGCGCCAGCAGCTTGGATTCCTCGGATTCACCCCTCCACTTT.